This T cell receptor (beta chain) is drawn from a study of response to subunit inactivated influenza vaccine. TCRdb reprocessed the RT-PCR reads via MiXCR and lists one record per CDR3 protein. Of some 520,000 distinct CDR3 sequences listed, approximately 17% are singletons. The CDR3 is 14 amino acids. The ends were cut back, 4 bases at V and 2 bases at J, with 13 bases in the middle. Germline CDR1 and CDR2: SGDLS and YYNGEE. Study-level results: Each seasonal influenza vaccination, the authors suggested, recruits few new T cells.

This clonotype was detected a few times. The target antigen is unknown. The sequence was obtained from a man between 45 and 75 years old who received an inactivated influenza vaccine. The chain couples TRBV9 to TRBJ2-7; D perhaps matches TRBD2 (6 bases). Material: CD4+ T cells sorted from PBMCs, obtained around 25 months after vaccination. The CDR3, as DNA: TGTGCCAGCAGCCCAAGACTAGGCCCCTACGAGCAGTACTTC. Its protein product is CASSPRLGPYEQYF.